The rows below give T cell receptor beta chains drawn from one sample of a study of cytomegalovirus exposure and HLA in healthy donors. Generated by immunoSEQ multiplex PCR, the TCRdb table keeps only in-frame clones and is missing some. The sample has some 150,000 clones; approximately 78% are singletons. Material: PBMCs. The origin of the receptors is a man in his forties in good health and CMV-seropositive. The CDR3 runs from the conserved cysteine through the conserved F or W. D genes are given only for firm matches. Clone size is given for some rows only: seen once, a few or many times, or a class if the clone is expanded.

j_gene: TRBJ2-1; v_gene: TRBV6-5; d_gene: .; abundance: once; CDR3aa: CASTQGNEQFF; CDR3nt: TGTGCCAGCACTCAGGGCAATGAGCAGTTCTTC
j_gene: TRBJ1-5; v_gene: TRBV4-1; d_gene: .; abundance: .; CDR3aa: CASSQGDRLGSSQPQHF; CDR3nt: TGCGCCAGCAGCCAAGGCGATCGGTTAGGGAGCAGTCAGCCCCAGCATTTT
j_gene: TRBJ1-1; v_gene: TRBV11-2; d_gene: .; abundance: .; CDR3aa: CASSPGRDTSNTEAFF; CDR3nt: TGTGCCAGCAGCCCGGGCCGGGACACCTCGAACACTGAAGCTTTCTTT
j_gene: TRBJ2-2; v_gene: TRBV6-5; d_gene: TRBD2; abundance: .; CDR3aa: CASSSPSGRSGELFF; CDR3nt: TGTGCCAGCAGTTCCCCTAGCGGGAGGTCCGGGGAGCTGTTTTTT
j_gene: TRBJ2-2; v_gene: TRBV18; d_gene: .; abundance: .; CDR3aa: CASSFVTGELFF; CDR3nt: TGTGCCAGCTCATTCGTCACCGGGGAGCTGTTTTTT
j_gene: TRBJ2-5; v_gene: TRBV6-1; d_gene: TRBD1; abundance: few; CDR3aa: CASRRQGVMKETQYF; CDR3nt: TGTGCCAGCAGAAGACAGGGGGTTATGAAAGAGACCCAGTACTTC
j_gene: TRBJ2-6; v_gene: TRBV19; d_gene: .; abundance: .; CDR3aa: CASSIRDIRVSGANVLTF; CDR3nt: TGTGCCAGTAGTATTCGGGACATAAGAGTCTCTGGGGCCAACGTCCTGACTTTC
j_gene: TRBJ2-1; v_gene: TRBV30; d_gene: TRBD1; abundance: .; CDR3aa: CAWGQGNEQFF; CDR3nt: TGTGCCTGGGGACAGGGCAATGAGCAGTTCTTC
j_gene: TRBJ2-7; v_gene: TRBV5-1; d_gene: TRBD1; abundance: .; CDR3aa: CASSVGWDRGLYEQYF; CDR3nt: TGCGCCAGCAGCGTGGGCTGGGACAGGGGCCTTTACGAGCAGTACTTC
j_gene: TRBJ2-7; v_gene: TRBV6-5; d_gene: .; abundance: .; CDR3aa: CASRGGGDEQYF; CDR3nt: TGTGCCAGCAGAGGCGGAGGGGACGAGCAGTACTTC
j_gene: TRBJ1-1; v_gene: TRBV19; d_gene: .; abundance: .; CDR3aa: CASNIRGADEAFF; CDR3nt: TGTGCCAGTAACATCCGGGGGGCAGACGAAGCTTTCTTT
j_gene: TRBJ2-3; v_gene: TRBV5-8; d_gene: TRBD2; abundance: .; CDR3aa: CASSPGGGPTDTQYF; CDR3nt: TGTGCCAGCAGTCCCGGGGGGGGGCCGACAGATACGCAGTATTTT
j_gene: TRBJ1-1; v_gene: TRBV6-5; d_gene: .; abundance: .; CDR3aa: CASTLRRNTEAFF; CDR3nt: TGTGCCAGCACCCTCAGGCGGAACACTGAAGCTTTCTTT
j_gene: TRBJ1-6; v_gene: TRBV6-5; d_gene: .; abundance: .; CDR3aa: CASSYSAGEPNSPLHF; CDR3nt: TGTGCCAGCAGTTACAGCGCCGGGGAACCTAATTCACCCCTCCACTTT
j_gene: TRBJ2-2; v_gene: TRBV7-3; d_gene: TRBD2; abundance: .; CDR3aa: CASGTSGPGELFF; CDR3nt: TGTGCCAGCGGGACTAGCGGCCCCGGGGAGCTGTTTTTT